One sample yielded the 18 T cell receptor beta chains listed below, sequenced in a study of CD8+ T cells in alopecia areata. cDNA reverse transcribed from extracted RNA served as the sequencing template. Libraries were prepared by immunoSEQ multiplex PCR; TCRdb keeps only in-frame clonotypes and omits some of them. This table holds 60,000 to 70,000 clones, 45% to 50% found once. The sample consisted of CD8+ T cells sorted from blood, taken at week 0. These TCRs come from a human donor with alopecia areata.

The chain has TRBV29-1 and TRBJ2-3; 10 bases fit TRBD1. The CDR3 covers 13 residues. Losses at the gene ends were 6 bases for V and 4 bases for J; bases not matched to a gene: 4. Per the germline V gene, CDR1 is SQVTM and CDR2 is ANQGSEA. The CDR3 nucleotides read TGCAGCGTGTGGGACAGGGGACCAGATACGCAGTATTTT. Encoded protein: CSVWDRGPDTQYF.

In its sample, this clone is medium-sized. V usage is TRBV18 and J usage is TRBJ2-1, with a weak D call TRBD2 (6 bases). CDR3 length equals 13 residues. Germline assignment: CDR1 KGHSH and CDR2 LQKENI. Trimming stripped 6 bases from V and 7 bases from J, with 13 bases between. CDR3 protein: CASSPAGSNEQFF. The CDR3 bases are TGTGCCAGCTCTCCGGCGGGGTCTAATGAGCAGTTCTTC. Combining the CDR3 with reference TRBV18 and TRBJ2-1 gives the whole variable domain NAGVMQNPRHLVRRRGQEARLRCSPMKGHSHVYWYRQLPEEGLKFMVYLQKENIIDESGMPKERFSAEFPKEGPSILRIQQVVRGDSAAYFCASSPAGSNEQFFGPGTRLTVL.

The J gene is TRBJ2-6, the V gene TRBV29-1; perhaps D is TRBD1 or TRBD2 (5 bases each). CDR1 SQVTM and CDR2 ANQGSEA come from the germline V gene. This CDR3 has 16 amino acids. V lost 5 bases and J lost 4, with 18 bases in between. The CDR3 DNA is TGCAGCGTTACGGGACGGGCGTCGGAGGGGGCCAACGTCCTGACTTTC. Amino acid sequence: CSVTGRASEGANVLTF.

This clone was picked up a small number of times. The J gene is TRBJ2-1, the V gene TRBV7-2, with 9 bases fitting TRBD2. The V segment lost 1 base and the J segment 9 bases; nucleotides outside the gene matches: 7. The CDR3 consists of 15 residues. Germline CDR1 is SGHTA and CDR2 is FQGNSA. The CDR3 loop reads CASSLGSGRSREQFF. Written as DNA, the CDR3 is TGTGCCAGCAGCTTAGGGAGCGGGAGGTCGCGTGAGCAGTTCTTC.

DNA for the CDR3: TGTGCCAGCAGCGCGGACAGGGTCTATGGCTACACCTTC. Residues: CASSADRVYGYTF. V usage is TRBV5-6 and J usage is TRBJ1-2; 8 nucleotides align to TRBD1. Germline V gene data show CDR1 as SGHDT and CDR2 as YYEEEE. The V segment lost 4 bases and the J segment 4 bases; nucleotides outside the gene matches: 3. The CDR3 spans 13 residues.

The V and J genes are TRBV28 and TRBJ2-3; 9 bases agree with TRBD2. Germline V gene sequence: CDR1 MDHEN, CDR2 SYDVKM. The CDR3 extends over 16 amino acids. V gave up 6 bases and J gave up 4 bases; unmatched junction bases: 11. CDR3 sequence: CASSQWGSGRSDTQYF. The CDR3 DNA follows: TGTGCCAGCAGCCAATGGGGTAGCGGGAGATCAGATACGCAGTATTTT.

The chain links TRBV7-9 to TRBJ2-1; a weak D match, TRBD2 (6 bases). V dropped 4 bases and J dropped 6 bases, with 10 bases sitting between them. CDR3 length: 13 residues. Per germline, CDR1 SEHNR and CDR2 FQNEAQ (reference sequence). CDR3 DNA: TGTGCCAGCAGCTACCGGGACTTCAATGAGCAGTTCTTC. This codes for CASSYRDFNEQFF.

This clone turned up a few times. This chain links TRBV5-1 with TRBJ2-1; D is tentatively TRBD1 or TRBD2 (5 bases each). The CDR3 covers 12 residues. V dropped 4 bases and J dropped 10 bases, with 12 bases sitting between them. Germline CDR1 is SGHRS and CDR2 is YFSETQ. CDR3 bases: TGCGCCAGCAGCCAAACCGGGACGGAGCAGTTCTTC. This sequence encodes CASSQTGTEQFF. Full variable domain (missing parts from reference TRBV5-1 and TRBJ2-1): KAGVTQTPRYLIKTRGQQVTLSCSPISGHRSVSWYQQTPGQGLQFLFEYFSETQRNKGNFPGRFSGRQFSNSRSEMNVSTLELGDSALYLCASSQTGTEQFFGPGTRLTVL.

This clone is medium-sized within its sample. The CDR3 sequence is CASSSGGNYYEQYF. CDR3 coding DNA: TGTGCCAGCAGCAGTGGTGGCAATTACTACGAGCAGTACTTC. The chain couples TRBV7-2 to TRBJ2-7; D call uncertain. This CDR3 contains 14 residues. CDR1 is SGHTA, CDR2 FQGNSA, per germline. The ends were cut back, 5 bases at V and 3 bases at J, with 14 bases in the middle.

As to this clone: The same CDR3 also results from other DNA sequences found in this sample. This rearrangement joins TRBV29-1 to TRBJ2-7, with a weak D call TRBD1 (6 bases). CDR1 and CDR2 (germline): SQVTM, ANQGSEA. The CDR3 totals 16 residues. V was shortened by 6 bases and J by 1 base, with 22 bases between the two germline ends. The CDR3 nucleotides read TGCAGCGTGGAACAGCCGGGGCAGGGGAAATCCTACGAGCAGTACTTC. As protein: CSVEQPGQGKSYEQYF.

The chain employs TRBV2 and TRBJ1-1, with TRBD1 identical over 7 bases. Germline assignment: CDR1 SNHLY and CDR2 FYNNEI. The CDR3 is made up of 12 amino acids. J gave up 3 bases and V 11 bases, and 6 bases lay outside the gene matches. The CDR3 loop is CAGSQGYTEAFF. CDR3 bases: TGTGCCGGTTCACAGGGGTACACTGAAGCTTTCTTT.

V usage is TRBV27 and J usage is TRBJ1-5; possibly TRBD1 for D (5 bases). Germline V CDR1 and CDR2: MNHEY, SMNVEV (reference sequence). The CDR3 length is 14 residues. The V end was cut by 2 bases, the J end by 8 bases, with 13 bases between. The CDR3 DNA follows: TGTGCCAGCAGTTTAACGGCAGGGTGGAAGCCCCAGCATTTT. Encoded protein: CASSLTAGWKPQHF.

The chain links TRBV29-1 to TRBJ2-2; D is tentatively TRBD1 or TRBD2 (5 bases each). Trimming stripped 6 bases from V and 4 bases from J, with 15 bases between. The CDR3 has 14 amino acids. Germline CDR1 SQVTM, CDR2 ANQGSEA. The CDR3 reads CSVWGSSTTGELFF. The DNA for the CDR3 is TGCAGCGTATGGGGGAGTTCGACCACCGGGGAGCTGTTTTTT.

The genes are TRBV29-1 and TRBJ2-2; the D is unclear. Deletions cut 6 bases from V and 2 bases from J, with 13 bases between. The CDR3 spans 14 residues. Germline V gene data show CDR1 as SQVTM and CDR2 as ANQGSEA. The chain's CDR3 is CSVNTGLNTGELFF. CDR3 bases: TGCAGCGTCAATACCGGCCTCAACACCGGGGAGCTGTTTTTT.

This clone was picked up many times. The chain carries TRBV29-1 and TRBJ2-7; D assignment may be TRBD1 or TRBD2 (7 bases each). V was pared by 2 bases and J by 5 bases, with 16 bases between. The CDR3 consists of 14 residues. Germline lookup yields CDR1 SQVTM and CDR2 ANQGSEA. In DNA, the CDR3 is TGCAGCGTTGAAAATGGCAGGGGGGGCAACGAGCAGTACTTC. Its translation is CSVENGRGGNEQYF.

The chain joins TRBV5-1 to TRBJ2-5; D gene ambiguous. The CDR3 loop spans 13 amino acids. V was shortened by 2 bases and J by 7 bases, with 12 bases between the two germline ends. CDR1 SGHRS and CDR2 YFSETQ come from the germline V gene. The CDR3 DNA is TGCGCCAGCAGCTTATCCCTCGCGCGGACCCAGTACTTC. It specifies CASSLSLARTQYF.

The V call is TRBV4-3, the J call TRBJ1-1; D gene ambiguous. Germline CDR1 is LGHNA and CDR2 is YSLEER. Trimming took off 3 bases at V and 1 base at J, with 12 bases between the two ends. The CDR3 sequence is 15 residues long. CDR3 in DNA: TGCGCCAGCAGCCAGTCCGCTCTGGCGAACACTGAAGCTTTCTTT. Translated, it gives CASSQSALANTEAFF.

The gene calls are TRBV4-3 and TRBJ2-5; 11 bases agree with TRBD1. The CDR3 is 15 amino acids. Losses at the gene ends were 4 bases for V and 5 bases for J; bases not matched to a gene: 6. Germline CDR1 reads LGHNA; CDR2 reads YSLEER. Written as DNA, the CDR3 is TGCGCCAGCAGCCTCGGGACAGGGGGATCGGAGACCCAGTACTTC. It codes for CASSLGTGGSETQYF.